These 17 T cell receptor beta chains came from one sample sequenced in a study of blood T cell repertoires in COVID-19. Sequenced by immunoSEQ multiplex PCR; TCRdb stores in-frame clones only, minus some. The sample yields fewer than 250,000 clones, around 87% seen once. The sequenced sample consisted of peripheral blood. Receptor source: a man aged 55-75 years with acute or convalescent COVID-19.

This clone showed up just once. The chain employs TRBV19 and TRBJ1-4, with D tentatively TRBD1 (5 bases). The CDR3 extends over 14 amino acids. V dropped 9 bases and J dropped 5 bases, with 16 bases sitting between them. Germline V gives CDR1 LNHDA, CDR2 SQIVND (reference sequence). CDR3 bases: TGTGCCAGCAGAACCGACAGTTTAAATGAAAAACTGTTTTTT. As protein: CASRTDSLNEKLFF. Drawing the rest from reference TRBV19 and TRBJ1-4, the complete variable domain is DGGITQSPKYLFRKEGQNVTLSCEQNLNHDAMYWYRQDPGQGLRLIYYSQIVNDFQKGDIAEGYSVSREKKESFPLTVTSAQKNPTAFYLCASRTDSLNEKLFFGSGTQLSVL.

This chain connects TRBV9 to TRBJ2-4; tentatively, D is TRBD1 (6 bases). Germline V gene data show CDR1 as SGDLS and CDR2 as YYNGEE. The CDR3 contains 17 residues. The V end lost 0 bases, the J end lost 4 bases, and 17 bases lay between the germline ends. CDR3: CASSVDLDSGVKNIQYF. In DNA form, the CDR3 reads TGTGCCAGCAGCGTAGATCTGGACAGTGGGGTTAAAAACATTCAGTACTTC.

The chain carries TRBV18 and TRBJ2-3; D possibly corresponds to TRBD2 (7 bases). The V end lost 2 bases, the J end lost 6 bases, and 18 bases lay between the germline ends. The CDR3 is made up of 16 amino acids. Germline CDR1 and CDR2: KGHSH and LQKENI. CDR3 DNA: TGTGCCAGCTCACCATCGCGAGGGGGGGCCGGTGATACGCAGTATTTT. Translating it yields CASSPSRGGAGDTQYF.

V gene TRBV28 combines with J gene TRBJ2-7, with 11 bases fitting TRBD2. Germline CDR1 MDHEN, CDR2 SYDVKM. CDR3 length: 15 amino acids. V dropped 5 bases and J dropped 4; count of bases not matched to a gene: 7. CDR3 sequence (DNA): TGTGCCAGCAGTCGGAGGGGACTAGCGGTATACGAGCAGTACTTC. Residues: CASSRRGLAVYEQYF.

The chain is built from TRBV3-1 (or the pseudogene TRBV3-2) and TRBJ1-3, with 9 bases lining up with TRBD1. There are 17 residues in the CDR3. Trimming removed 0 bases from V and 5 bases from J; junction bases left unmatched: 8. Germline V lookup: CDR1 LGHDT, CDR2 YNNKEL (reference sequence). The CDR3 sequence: CASSQDIYGTGRNTIYF. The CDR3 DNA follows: TGTGCCAGCAGCCAAGATATTTACGGGACAGGGAGAAACACCATATATTTT.

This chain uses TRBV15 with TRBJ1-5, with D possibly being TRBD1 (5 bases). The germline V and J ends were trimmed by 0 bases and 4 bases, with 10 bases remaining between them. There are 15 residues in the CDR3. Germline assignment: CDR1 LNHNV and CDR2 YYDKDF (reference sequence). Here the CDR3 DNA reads TGTGCCACCAGCAGAGATCTGGGGGGGAATCAGCCCCAGCATTTT. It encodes CATSRDLGGNQPQHF.

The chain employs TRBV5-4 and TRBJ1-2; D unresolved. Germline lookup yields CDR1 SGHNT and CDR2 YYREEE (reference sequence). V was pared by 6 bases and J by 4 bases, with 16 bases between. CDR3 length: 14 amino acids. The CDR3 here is CASTIGQDSYGYTF. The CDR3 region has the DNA TGTGCCAGCACCATCGGGCAGGACTCCTATGGCTACACCTTC. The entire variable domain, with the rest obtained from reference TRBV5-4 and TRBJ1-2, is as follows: ETGVTQSPTHLIKTRGQQVTLRCSSQSGHNTVSWYQQALGQGPQFIFQYYREEENGRGNFPPRFSGLQFPNYSSELNVNALELDDSALYLCASTIGQDSYGYTFGSGTRLTVV.

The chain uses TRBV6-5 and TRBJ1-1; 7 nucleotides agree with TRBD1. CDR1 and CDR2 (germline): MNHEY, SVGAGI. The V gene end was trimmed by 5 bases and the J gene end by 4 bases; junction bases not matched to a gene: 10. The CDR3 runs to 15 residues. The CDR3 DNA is TGTGCCAGCAGTCTTAGTCGGACAGGAGTCACTGAAGCTTTCTTT. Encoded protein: CASSLSRTGVTEAFF.

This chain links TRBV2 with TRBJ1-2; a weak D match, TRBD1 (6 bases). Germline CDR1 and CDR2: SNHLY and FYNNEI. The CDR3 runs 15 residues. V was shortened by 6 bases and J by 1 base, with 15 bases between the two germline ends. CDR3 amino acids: CASSRQDSFNYGYTF. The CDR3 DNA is TGTGCCAGCAGCCGCCAGGACAGTTTTAACTATGGCTACACCTTC. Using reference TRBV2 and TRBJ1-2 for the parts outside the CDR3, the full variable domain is EPEVTQTPSHQVTQMGQEVILRCVPISNHLYFYWYRQILGQKVEFLVSFYNNEISEKSEIFDDQFSVERPDGSNFTLKIRSTKLEDSAMYFCASSRQDSFNYGYTFGSGTRLTVV.

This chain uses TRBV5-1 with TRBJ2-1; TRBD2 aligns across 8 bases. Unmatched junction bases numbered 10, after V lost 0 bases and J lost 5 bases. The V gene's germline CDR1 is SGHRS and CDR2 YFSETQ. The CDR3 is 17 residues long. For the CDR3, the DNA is TGCGCCAGCAGCTTGGTTAGCGGGGTGGCGTCGGACAATGAGCAGTTCTTC. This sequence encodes CASSLVSGVASDNEQFF.

The CDR3 is CASSAGQGIGETQYF. CDR3 coding DNA: TGTGCCAGCAGCGCGGGACAGGGCATTGGAGAGACCCAGTACTTC. The V and J genes are TRBV7-9 and TRBJ2-5; 9 nucleotides match TRBD1. V trimming: 5 bases; J trimming: 4 bases; junction bases outside the gene matches: 8. Germline V lookup: CDR1 SEHNR, CDR2 FQNEAQ (reference sequence). CDR3 length equals 15 residues.

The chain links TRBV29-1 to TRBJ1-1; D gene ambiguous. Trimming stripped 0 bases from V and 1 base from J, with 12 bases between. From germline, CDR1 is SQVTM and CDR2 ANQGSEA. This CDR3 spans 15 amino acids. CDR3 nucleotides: TGCAGCGTTGAAGATCCAGCAGGCAGGAACACTGAAGCTTTCTTT. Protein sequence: CSVEDPAGRNTEAFF.

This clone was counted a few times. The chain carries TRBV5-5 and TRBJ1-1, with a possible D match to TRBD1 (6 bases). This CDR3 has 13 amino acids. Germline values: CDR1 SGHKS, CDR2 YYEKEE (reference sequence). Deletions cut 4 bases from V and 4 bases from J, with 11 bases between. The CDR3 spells CASSLTGTTEAFF. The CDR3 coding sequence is TGTGCCAGCAGCCTCACAGGGACCACTGAAGCTTTCTTT.

CDR3 region: CASSVEAGHAPDTQYF. CDR3 sequence (DNA): TGTGCCAGCAGCGTAGAGGCAGGGCATGCTCCAGATACGCAGTATTTT. The chain employs TRBV9 and TRBJ2-3; D is possibly TRBD1 (5 bases). The V and J ends lost 0 bases and 4 bases respectively, with 15 bases between them. The CDR3 has 16 amino acids. The germline V gene encodes CDR1 SGDLS and CDR2 YYNGEE. The variable domain in full, completed from reference TRBV9 and TRBJ2-3, reads DSGVTQTPKHLITATGQRVTLRCSPRSGDLSVYWYQQSLDQGLQFLIQYYNGEERAKGNILERFSAQQFPDLHSELNLSSLELGDSALYFCASSVEAGHAPDTQYFGPGTRLTVL.

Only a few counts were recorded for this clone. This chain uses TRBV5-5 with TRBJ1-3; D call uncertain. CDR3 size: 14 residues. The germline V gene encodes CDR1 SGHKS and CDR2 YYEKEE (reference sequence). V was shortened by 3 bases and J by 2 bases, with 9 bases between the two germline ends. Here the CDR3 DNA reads TGTGCCAGCAGCTCACAAGTTACTGGAAACACCATATATTTT. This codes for CASSSQVTGNTIYF. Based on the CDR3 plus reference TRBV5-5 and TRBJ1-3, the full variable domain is DAGVTQSPTHLIKTRGQQVTLRCSPISGHKSVSWYQQVLGQGPQFIFQYYEKEERGRGNFPDRFSARQFPNYSSELNVNALLLGDSALYLCASSSQVTGNTIYFGEGSWLTVV.

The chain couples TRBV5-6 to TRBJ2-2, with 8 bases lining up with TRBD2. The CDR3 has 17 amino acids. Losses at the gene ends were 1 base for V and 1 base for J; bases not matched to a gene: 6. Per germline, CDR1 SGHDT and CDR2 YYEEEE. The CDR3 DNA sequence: TGTGCCAGCAGCTTGTTGGGGCTAGCGGGGAACACCGGGGAGCTGTTTTTT. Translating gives CASSLLGLAGNTGELFF.

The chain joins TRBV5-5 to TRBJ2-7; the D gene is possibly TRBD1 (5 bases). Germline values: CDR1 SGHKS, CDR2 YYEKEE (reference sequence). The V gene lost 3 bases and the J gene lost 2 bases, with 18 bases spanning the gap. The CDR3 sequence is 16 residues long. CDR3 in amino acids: CASSSRPQGATYEQYF. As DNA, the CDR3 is TGTGCCAGCAGCTCACGACCCCAGGGTGCGACCTACGAGCAGTACTTC.